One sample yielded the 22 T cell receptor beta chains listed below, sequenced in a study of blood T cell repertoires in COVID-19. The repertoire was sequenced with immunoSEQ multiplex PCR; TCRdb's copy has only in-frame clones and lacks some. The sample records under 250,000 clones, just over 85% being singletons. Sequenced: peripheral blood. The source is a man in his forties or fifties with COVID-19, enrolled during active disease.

The DNA of the CDR3 is TGTGCCAGTAGTACCTATAGCGGGGGAGACTACGAGCAGTACTTC. It specifies CASSTYSGGDYEQYF. The chain couples TRBV19 to TRBJ2-7, with 9 bases aligning to TRBD2. This CDR3 has 15 amino acids. The germline V gene encodes CDR1 LNHDA and CDR2 SQIVND (reference sequence). The junction had 7 bases not matched to a gene; V was cut back by 4 bases and J by 3 bases.

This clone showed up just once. The CDR3 loop is CASSSGTGTSYEQYF. As DNA, the CDR3 is TGTGCCAGCAGCTCTGGCACAGGGACCTCCTACGAGCAGTACTTC. The chain uses TRBV13 and TRBJ2-7; TRBD1 might be the D (6 bases). V was trimmed by 4 bases and J by 0 bases, leaving 13 bases between them. Germline V lookup: CDR1 PRHDT, CDR2 FYEKMQ (reference sequence). This CDR3 has 15 amino acids.

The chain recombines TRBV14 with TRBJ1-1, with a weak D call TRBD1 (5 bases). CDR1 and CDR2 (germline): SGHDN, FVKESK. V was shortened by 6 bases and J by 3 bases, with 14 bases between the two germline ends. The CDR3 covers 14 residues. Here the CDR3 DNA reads TGTGCCAGCAGTGGCGGGGCAAGGGACACTGAAGCTTTCTTT. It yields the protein CASSGGARDTEAFF.

CDR3 residues: CASTPGTLNTEAFF. The CDR3 DNA is TGTGCCAGTACTCCCGGGACACTGAACACTGAAGCTTTCTTT. V is TRBV19 and J is TRBJ1-1; D may be TRBD1 (6 bases). The CDR3 length is 14 residues. Germline V gene data show CDR1 as LNHDA and CDR2 as SQIVND (reference sequence). V dropped 7 bases and J dropped 0 bases, with 12 bases sitting between them.

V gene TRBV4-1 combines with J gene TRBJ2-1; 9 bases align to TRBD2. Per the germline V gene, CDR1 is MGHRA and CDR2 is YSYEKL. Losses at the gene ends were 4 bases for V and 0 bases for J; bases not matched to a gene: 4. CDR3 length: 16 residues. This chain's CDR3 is CASSLGLASSYNEQFF. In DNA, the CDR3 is TGCGCCAGCAGCCTCGGACTAGCGAGCTCCTACAATGAGCAGTTCTTC.

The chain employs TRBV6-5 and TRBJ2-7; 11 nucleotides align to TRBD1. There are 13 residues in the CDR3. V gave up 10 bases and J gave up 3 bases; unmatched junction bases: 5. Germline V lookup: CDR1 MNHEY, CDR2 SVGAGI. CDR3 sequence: CATTDRGHYEQYF. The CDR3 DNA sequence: TGTGCCACCACGGACAGGGGGCACTACGAGCAGTACTTC.

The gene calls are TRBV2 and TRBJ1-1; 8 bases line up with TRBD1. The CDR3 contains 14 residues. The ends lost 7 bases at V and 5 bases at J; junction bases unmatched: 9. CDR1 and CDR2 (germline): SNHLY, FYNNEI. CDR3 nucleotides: TGTGCCAGCAACTACGGGACAGGTAATACTGAAGCTTTCTTT. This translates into CASNYGTGNTEAFF. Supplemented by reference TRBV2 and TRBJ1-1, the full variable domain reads EPEVTQTPSHQVTQMGQEVILRCVPISNHLYFYWYRQILGQKVEFLVSFYNNEISEKSEIFDDQFSVERPDGSNFTLKIRSTKLEDSAMYFCASNYGTGNTEAFFGQGTRLTVV.

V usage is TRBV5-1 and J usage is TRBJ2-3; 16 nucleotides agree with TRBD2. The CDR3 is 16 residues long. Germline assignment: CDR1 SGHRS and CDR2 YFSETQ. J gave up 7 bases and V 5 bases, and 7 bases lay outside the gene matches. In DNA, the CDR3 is TGCGCCAGCAGTTATGGGACTAGCGGGAGGGCTTATACGCAGTATTTT. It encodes CASSYGTSGRAYTQYF.

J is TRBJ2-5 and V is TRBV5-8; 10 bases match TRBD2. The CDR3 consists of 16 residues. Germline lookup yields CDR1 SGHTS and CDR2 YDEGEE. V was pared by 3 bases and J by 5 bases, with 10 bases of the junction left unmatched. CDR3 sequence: CASSYWTSGGRETQYF. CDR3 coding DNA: TGTGCCAGCAGCTACTGGACTAGCGGAGGGCGGGAGACCCAGTACTTC. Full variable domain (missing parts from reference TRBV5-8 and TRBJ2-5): EAGVTQSPTHLIKTRGQQATLRCSPISGHTSVYWYQQALGLGLQFLLWYDEGEERNRGNFPPRFSGRQFPNYSSELNVNALELEDSALYLCASSYWTSGGRETQYFGPGTRLLVL.

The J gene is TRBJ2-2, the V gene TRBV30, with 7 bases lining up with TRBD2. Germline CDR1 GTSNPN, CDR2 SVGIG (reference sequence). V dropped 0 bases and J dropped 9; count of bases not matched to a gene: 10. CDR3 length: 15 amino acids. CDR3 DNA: TGTGCCTGGAGTGTATTTGGGGGGGTTGACCGGGAGCTGTTTTTT. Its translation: CAWSVFGGVDRELFF.

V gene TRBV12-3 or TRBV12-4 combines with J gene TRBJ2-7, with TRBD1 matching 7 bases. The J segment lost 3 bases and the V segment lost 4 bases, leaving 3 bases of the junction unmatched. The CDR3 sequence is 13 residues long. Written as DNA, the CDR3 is TGTGCCAGCAGTTGGGACAGAGACTACGAGCAGTACTTC. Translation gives CASSWDRDYEQYF.

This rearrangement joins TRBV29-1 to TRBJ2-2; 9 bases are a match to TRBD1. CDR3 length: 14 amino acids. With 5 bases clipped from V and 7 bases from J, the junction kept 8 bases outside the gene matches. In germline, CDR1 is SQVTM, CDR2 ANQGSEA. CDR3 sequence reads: CSVFADRGGGELFF. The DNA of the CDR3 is TGCAGCGTTTTCGCCGACAGGGGGGGCGGGGAGCTGTTTTTT.

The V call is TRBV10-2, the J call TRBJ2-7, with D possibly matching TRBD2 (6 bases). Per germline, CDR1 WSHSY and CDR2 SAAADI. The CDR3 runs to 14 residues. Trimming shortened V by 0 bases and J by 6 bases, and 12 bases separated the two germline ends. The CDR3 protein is CASSESGQGGEQYF. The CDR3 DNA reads TGCGCCAGCAGTGAGTCGGGGCAGGGAGGCGAGCAGTACTTC.

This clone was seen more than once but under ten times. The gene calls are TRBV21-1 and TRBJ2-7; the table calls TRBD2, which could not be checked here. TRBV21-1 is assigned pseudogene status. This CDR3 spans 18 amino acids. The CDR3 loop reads CASSKNAPGLAGLYEQYF. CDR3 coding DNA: TGTGCCAGCAGCAAAAATGCCCCGGGACTAGCGGGATTGTACGAGCAGTACTTC.

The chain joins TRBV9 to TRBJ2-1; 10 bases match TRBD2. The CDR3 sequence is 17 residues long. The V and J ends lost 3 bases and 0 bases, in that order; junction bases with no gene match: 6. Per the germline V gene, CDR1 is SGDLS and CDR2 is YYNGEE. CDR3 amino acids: CASSDPPSGGSYNEQFF. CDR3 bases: TGTGCCAGCAGCGACCCGCCTAGCGGGGGCTCCTACAATGAGCAGTTCTTC.

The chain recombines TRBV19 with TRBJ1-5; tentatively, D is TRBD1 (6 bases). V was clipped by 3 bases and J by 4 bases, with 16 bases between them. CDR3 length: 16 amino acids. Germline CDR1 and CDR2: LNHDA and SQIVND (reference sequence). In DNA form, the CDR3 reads TGTGCCAGTAGTATGGGGGGGCAGGTAACAAATCAGCCCCAGCATTTT. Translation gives CASSMGGQVTNQPQHF.

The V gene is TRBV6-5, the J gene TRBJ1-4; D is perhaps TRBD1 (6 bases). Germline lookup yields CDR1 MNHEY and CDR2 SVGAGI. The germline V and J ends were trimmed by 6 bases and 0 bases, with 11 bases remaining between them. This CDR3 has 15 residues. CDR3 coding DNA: TGTGCCAGCAGGACAGGCCCAGCAACTAATGAAAAACTGTTTTTT. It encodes CASRTGPATNEKLFF.

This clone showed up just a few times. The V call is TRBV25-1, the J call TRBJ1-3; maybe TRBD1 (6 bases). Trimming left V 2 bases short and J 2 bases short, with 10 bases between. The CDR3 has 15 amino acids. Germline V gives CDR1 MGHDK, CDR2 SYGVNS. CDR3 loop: CASSEGQPAGNTIYF. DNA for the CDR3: TGTGCCAGCAGTGAAGGACAGCCGGCTGGAAACACCATATATTTT.

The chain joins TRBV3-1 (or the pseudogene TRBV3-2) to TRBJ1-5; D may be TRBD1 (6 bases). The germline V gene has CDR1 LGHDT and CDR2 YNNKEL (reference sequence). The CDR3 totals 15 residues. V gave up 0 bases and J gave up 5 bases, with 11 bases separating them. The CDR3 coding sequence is TGTGCCAGCAGCCAAGATTGGACAGCCGATCAGCCCCAGCATTTT. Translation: CASSQDWTADQPQHF.

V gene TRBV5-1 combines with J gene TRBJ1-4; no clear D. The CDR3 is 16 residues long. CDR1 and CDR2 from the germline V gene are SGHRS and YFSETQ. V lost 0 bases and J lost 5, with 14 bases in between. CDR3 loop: CASSLVPGGLNEKLFF. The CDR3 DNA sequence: TGCGCCAGCAGCTTGGTTCCAGGAGGACTAAATGAAAAACTGTTTTTT.

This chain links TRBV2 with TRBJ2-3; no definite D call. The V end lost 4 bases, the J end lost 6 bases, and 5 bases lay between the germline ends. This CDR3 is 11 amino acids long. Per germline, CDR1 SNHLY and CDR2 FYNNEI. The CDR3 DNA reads TGTGCCAGCAGTGCGAGGGATACGCAGTATTTT. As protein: CASSARDTQYF.

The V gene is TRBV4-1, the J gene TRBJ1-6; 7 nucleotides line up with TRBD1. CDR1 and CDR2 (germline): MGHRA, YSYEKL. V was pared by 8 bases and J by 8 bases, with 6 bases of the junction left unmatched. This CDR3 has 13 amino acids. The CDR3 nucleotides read TGCGCCAGCGGGACAGAATGGGATTCACCCCTCCACTTT. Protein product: CASGTEWDSPLHF.